The present T cell receptor (beta chain) was sequenced within a study of early T cells in non-severe SARS-CoV-2 infection. On the study more broadly: Unpaired chains resulted from sequencing bulk RNA of unsorted whole blood. Study-wide results and caveats: VDJdb-based annotation leaned toward anti-spike CD8 responses and missed private and CD4 specificities.

This clonotype occurred a few times. Its antigen is unidentified. V trimming: 5 bases; J trimming: 4 bases; junction bases outside the gene matches: 7. Germline lookup yields CDR1 LGHDT and CDR2 YNNKEL (reference sequence). The CDR3 runs to 15 residues. In the library, individual cDNA molecules carried attached unique molecular identifiers. TCRdb independently ran MiXCR on the 5' RACE reads; one entry per CDR3 protein. The table lists 75,000 to 90,000 distinct CDR3 sequences, 14% to 15% of them singletons. The genes are TRBV3-1 and TRBJ2-1, with 8 bases lining up with TRBD1. The TCR sequence derives from an adult who was a healthcare worker with PCR-confirmed SARS-CoV-2 infection or an uninfected control (not recorded which). Sequencing input: whole blood. The CDR3 is CASSVRTGRYNEQFF. The CDR3 DNA sequence: TGTGCCAGCAGCGTACGGACAGGGCGGTACAATGAGCAGTTCTTC.